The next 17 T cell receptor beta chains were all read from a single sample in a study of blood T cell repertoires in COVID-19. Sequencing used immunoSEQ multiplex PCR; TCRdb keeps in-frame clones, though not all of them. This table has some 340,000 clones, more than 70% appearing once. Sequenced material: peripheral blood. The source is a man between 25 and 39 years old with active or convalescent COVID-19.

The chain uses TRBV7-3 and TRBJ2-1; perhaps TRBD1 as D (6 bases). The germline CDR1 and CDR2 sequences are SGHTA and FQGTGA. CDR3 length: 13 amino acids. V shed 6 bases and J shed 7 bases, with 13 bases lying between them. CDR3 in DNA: TGTGCCAGCAGACCTACAGGGAAGAATGAGCAGTTCTTC. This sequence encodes CASRPTGKNEQFF.

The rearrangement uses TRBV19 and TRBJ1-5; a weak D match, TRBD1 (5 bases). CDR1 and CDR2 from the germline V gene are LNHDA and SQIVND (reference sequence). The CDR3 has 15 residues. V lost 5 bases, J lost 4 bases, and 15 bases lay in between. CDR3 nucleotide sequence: TGTGCCAGTAGTGCACAGGTGGGGATTAATCAGCCCCAGCATTTT. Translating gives CASSAQVGINQPQHF.

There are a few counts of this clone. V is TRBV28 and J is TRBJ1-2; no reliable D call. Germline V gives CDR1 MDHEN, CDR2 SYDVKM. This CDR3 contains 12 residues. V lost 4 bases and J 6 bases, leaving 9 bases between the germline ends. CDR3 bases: TGTGCCAGCAGTTCTCCCGGGGATGGCTACACCTTC. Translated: CASSSPGDGYTF.

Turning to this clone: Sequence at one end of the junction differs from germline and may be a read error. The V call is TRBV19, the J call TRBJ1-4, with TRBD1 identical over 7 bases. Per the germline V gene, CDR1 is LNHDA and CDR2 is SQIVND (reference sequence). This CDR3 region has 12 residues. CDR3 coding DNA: TGCGGGGTAGGGGACAGAAATGAAAAACTGTTTTTT. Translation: CGVGDRNEKLFF.

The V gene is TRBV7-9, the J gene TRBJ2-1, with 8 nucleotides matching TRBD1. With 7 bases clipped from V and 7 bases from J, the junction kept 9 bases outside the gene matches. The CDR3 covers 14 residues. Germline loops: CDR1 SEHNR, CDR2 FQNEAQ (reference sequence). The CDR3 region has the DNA TGTGCCAGCACCGGGACAGGAGTCGTTAATGAGCAGTTCTTC. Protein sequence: CASTGTGVVNEQFF.

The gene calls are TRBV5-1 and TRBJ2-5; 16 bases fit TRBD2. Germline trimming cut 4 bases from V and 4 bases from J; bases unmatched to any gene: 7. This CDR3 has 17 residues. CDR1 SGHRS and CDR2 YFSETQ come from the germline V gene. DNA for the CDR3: TGCGCCAGCAGCCCGGGACTAGCGGGAGGGTTGGGAGAGACCCAGTACTTC. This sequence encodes CASSPGLAGGLGETQYF.

As DNA, the CDR3 is TGCGCCAGCAGCTTGGAGCGCCCGAACACTGAAGCTTTCTTT. This codes for CASSLERPNTEAFF. The chain links TRBV5-1 to TRBJ1-1; no definite D call. Trimming took off 0 bases at V and 1 base at J, with 7 bases between the two ends. The CDR3 totals 14 residues. Per the germline V gene, CDR1 is SGHRS and CDR2 is YFSETQ.

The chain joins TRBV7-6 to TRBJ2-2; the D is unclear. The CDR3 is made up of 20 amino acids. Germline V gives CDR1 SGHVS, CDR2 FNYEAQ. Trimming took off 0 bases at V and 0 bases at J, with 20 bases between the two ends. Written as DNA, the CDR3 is TGTGCCAGCAGCTTAGCGCGGATACCCAGCTCTTACGCGAACACCGGGGAGCTGTTTTTT. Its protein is CASSLARIPSSYANTGELFF.

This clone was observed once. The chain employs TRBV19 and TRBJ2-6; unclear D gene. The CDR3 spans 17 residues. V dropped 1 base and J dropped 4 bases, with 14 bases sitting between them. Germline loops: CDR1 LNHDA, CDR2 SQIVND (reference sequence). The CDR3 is CASSIGALLVGANVLTF. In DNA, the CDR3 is TGTGCCAGTAGTATAGGAGCCCTGTTAGTCGGGGCCAACGTCCTGACTTTC.

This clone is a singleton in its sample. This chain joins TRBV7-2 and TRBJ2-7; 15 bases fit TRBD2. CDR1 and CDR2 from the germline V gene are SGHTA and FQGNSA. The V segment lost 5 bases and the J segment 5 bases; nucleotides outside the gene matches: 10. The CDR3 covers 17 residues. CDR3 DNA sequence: TGTGCCAGCAGCCTTACAGGGGGACTAGCGGGAGGAAACGAGCAGTACTTC. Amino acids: CASSLTGGLAGGNEQYF. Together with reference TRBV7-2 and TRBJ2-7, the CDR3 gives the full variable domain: GAGVSQSPSNKVTEKGKDVELRCDPISGHTALYWYRQSLGQGLEFLIYFQGNSAPDKSGLPSDRFSAERTGGSVSTLTIQRTQQEDSAVYLCASSLTGGLAGGNEQYFGPGTRLTVT.

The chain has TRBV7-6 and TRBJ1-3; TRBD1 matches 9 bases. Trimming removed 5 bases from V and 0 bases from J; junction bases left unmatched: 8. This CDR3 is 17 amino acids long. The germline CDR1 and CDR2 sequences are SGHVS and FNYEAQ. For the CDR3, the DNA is TGTGCCAGCAGCAATCCCGGGACAGGGTCCTCTGGAAACACCATATATTTT. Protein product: CASSNPGTGSSGNTIYF.

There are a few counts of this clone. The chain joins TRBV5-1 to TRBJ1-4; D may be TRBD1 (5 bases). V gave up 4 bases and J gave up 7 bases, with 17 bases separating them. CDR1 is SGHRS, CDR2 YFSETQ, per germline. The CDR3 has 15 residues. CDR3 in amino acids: CASSPGLPGGEKLFF. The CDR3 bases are TGCGCCAGCAGCCCGGGACTTCCTGGAGGTGAAAAACTGTTTTTT.

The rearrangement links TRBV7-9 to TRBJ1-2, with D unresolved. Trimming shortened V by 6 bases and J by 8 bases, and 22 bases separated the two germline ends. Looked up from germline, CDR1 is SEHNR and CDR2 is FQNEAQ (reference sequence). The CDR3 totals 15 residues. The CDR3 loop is CASRPPRTLRGGYTF. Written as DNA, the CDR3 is TGTGCCAGCAGACCGCCCCGCACTCTGAGAGGGGGCTACACCTTC.

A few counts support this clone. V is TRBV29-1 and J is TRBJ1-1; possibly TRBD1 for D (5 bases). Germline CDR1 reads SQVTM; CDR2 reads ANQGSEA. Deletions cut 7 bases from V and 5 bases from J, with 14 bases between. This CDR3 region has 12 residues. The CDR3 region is CSAWGGETEAFF. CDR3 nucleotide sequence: TGCAGCGCCTGGGGGGGTGAGACTGAAGCTTTCTTT.

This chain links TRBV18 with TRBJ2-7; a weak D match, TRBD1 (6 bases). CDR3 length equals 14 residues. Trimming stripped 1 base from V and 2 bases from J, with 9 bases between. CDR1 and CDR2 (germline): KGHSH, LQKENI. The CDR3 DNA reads TGTGCCAGCTCACCACTAGGGGGAACCTACGAGCAGTACTTC. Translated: CASSPLGGTYEQYF.

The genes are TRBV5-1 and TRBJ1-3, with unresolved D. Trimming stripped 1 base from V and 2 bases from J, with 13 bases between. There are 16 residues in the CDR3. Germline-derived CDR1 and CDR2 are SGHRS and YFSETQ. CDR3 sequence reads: CASSLTTGYTGNTIYF. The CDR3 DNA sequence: TGCGCCAGCAGCTTGACGACGGGGTACACTGGAAACACCATATATTTT.

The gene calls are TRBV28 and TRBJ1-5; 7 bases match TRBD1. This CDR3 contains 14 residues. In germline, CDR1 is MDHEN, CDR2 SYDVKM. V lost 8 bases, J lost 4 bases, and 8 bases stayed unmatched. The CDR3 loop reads CASSGTAFNQPQHF. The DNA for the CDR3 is TGTGCCAGCTCCGGGACAGCGTTTAATCAGCCCCAGCATTTT.